This note documents a single T cell receptor beta chain sequence. Its target is unknown. This record comes from a study of identical twins. Notes on the study in general: Researchers reported excess low generation probability among twin-shared out-of-frame alpha sequences. Beta out-of-frame sequences displayed a weaker excess of sharing between twins. Cord blood's abundant beta clonotypes had fewer insertions, unlike memory repertoires.

TCRdb reanalysed the 5' RACE reads using MiXCR and keeps one entry per CDR3 protein. The table has hundreds of thousands of distinct CDR3 sequences, roughly 6.6% seen once. CDR3 length: 15 residues. Per the germline V gene, CDR1 is LGHDT and CDR2 is YNNKEL (reference sequence). The V gene lost 1 base and the J gene lost 3 bases, with 12 bases spanning the gap. The sample was also reused in another study, on yellow fever vaccine responses in identical twins.

The receptor's source is a woman under 30 in good health. Sequencing was carried out using PBMCs. The V call is TRBV3-1, the J call TRBJ1-2; D ambiguous. The CDR3 loop is CASSQAPTSDYGYTF. CDR3 sequence (DNA): TGTGCCAGCAGCCAAGCCCCGACATCGGACTATGGCTACACCTTC. The whole variable domain, remainder taken from reference TRBV3-1 and TRBJ1-2, is DTAVSQTPKYLVTQMGNDKSIKCEQNLGHDTMYWYKQDSKKFLKIMFSYNNKELIINETVPNRFSPKSPDKAHLNLHINSLELGDSAVYFCASSQAPTSDYGYTFGSGTRLTVV.